This T cell receptor beta chain stems from a study of type 1 and type 2 diabetes patients. Worth noting for this clonotype: Its target is not known. One base away lies a much larger clone, so this may be a sequencing read error.

Regarding the study as a whole: Some T1D-only expanded clones might appear in more T2D or control samples. A median of one highly-expanded CD4+ clone, covering around 4.2% of reads, occurred in type 2 diabetes.

Between the trimmed V and J ends, which lost 2 bases and 1 base, there was a span of 8 bases. CDR1 and CDR2 from the germline V gene are ENHRY and SYGVKD. CDR3 length: 14 amino acids. PCR was run on genomic DNA. A primer set of 30 forward and 13 reverse primers amplified the CDR3. TCRdb re-analysed the multiplex PCR reads in MiXCR, keeping a single row per CDR3 protein. The repertoire includes about 290,000 distinct CDR3 sequences, around 47% of them detected once, and around 13% sits in the top ten. The V call is TRBV10-3, the J call TRBJ1-1, with D unclear. Sequenced: peripheral blood mononuclear cells (PBMCs). The TCR comes from a man younger than 35 with type 2 diabetes. The CDR3 DNA follows: TGTGCCATCAGTGAGGGGGAATCGAACACTGAAGCTTTCTTT. It translates to CAISEGESNTEAFF.